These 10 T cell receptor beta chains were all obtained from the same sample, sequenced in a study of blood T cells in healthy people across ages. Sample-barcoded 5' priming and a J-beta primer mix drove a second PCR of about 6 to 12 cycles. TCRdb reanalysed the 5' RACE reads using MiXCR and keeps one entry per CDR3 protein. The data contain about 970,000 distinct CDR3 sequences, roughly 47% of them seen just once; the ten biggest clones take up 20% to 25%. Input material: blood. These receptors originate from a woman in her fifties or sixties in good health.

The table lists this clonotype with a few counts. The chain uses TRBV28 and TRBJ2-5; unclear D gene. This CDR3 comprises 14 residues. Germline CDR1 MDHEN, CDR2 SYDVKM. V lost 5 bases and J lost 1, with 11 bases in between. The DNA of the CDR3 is TGTGCCAGCAGTCCATGGGTATCCCAAGAGACCCAGTACTTC. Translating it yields CASSPWVSQETQYF.

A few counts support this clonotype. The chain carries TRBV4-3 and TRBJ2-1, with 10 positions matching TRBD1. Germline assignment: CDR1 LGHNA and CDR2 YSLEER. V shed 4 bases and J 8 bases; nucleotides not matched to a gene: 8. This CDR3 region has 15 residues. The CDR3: CASSLGTGDVDEQFF. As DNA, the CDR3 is TGCGCCAGCAGCCTCGGGACAGGGGATGTCGATGAGCAGTTCTTC.

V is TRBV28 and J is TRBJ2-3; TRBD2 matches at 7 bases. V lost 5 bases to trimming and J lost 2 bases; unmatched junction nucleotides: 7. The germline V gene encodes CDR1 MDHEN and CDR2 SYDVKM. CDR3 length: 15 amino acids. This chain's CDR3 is CASSPRESSTDTQYF. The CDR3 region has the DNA TGTGCCAGCAGTCCGCGGGAGTCTTCCACAGATACGCAGTATTTT.

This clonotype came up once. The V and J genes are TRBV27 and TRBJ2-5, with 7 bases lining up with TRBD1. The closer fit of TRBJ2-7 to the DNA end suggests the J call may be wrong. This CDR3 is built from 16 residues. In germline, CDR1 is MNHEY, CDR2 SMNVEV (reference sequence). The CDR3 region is CASSLSSGQHFYEQYF. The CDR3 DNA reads TGTGCCAGCAGTTTATCGTCGGGACAGCACTTCTACGAGCAGTACTTC.

This CDR3 reads CASRRRDSANNEQFF. The DNA for the CDR3 is TGTGCCAGCAGGAGACGGGACTCTGCCAACAATGAGCAGTTCTTC. This rearrangement joins TRBV7-9 to TRBJ2-1; D may be TRBD2 (6 bases). The germline V gene encodes CDR1 SEHNR and CDR2 FQNEAQ (reference sequence). The CDR3 extends over 15 amino acids. V gave up 6 bases and J gave up 5 bases, with 17 bases separating them.

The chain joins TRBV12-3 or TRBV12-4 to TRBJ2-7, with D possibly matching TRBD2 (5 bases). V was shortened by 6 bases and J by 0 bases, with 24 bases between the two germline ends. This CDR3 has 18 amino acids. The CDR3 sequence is CASSLGVGFSGSSYEQYF. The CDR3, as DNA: TGTGCCAGCAGCCTCGGGGTGGGGTTTTCCGGTAGCTCCTACGAGCAGTACTTC.

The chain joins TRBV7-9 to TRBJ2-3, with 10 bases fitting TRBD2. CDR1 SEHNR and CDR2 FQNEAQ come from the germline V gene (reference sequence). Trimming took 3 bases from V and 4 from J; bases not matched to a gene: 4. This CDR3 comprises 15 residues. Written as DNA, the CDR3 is TGTGCCAGCAGCTTTGGTAGCGGGAGGTCAGATACGCAGTATTTT. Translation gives CASSFGSGRSDTQYF.

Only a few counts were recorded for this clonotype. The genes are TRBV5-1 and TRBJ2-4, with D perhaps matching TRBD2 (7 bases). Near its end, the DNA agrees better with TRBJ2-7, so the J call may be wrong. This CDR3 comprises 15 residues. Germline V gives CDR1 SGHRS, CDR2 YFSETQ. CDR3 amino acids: CASSRLAEGDYEQYF. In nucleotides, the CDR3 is TGCGCCAGCAGTCGTCTAGCGGAGGGGGATTACGAGCAGTACTTC.

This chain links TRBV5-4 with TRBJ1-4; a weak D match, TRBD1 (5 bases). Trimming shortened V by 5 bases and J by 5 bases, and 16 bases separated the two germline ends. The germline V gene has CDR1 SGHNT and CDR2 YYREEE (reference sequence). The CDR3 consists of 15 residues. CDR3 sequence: CASSPGGWGNEKLFF. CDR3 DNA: TGTGCCAGCAGTCCCGGGGGATGGGGAAATGAAAAACTGTTTTTT.

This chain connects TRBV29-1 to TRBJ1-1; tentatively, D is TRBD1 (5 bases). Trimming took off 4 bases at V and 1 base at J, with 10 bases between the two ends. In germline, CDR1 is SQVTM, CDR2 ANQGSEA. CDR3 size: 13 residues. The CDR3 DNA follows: TGCAGCGTTGCGAGGGGCCCGAACACTGAAGCTTTCTTT. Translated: CSVARGPNTEAFF. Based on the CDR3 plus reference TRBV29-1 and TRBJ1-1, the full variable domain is SAVISQKPSRDICQRGTSLTIQCQVDSQVTMMFWYRQQPGQSLTLIATANQGSEATYESGFVIDKFPISRPNLTFSTLTVSNMSPEDSSIYLCSVARGPNTEAFFGQGTRLTVV.